Below, 31 T cell receptor beta chains from the same sample are listed, as sequenced in a study of shared clonotypes between healthy human individuals. The protocol was immunoSEQ multiplex PCR, while the TCRdb copy is restricted to in-frame clones and leaves out a portion. Here the sample spans roughly 2,500,000 clones, roughly 93% being singletons. Sequencing used naive CD4+ T cells from PBMCs. Sample subset: CD45RA+ positively selected. The receptors were sampled from a young man in good health. Some clones in this sample may be carry-over from other donors' samples.

The chain couples TRBV5-4 to TRBJ2-5; possible D gene TRBD2, 6 bases. The CDR3 runs 14 residues. The V gene lost 4 bases and the J gene lost 3 bases, with 13 bases spanning the gap. CDR1 is SGHNT, CDR2 YYREEE, per germline (reference sequence). CDR3 amino acids: CASSAGIAEETQYF. The DNA of the CDR3 is TGTGCCAGCAGCGCCGGGATAGCGGAAGAGACCCAGTACTTC.

The V gene is TRBV2, the J gene TRBJ2-7; D not certain. This CDR3 is built from 14 residues. Germline lookup yields CDR1 SNHLY and CDR2 FYNNEI. Trimming took off 4 bases at V and 3 bases at J, with 13 bases between the two ends. CDR3 DNA sequence: TGTGCCAGCAGTGTCGCCCCAGGTGGCTACGAGCAGTACTTC. Translating it yields CASSVAPGGYEQYF.

This chain connects TRBV28 to TRBJ2-5; D possibly uses TRBD1 or TRBD2 (5 bases each). The CDR3 covers 15 residues. Germline-derived CDR1 and CDR2 are MDHEN and SYDVKM. Trimming cost V 7 bases and J 1 base, with 16 bases left between them. CDR3 nucleotides: TGTGCCAGCACCCCGGCTGGGGGAAGCCAAGAGACCCAGTACTTC. Its protein is CASTPAGGSQETQYF. The entire variable domain, with the rest obtained from reference TRBV28 and TRBJ2-5, is as follows: DVKVTQSSRYLVKRTGEKVFLECVQDMDHENMFWYRQDPGLGLRLIYFSYDVKMKEKGDIPEGYSVSREKKERFSLILESASTNQTSMYLCASTPAGGSQETQYFGPGTRLLVL.

The V and J genes are TRBV5-4 and TRBJ2-5, with D possibly TRBD2 on 5 matching bases. Germline CDR1 and CDR2: SGHNT and YYREEE (reference sequence). Between the trimmed V and J ends, which lost 4 bases and 2 bases, there was a span of 15 bases. The CDR3 contains 15 residues. The CDR3: CASSHLGVPQETQYF. In DNA form, the CDR3 reads TGTGCCAGCAGCCACTTGGGAGTTCCTCAAGAGACCCAGTACTTC.

The V call is TRBV6-5, the J call TRBJ2-3, with D perhaps TRBD2 (6 bases). Trimming removed 4 bases from V and 4 bases from J, with 12 bases in between. The CDR3 extends over 14 amino acids. Germline CDR1 is MNHEY and CDR2 is SVGAGI. CDR3 loop: CASSFGRFADTQYF. CDR3 bases: TGTGCCAGCAGTTTTGGGAGGTTCGCAGATACGCAGTATTTT.

The chain uses TRBV28 and TRBJ2-1; 11 nucleotides align to TRBD2. Germline assignment: CDR1 MDHEN and CDR2 SYDVKM. Germline trimming cut 1 base from V and 3 bases from J; bases unmatched to any gene: 8. The CDR3 is 18 residues long. This chain's CDR3 is CASSLFAELAGDYNEQFF. CDR3 DNA sequence: TGTGCCAGCAGTTTATTCGCTGAACTAGCGGGAGACTACAATGAGCAGTTCTTC.

About this clone: At one of its ends the junction is not consistent with the germline gene, which may arise from a read error. This chain links TRBV12-5 with TRBJ2-3, with 7 bases matching TRBD1. The CDR3 spans 13 residues. The germline V gene has CDR1 LGHNT and CDR2 FRNRAP. CDR3 coding DNA: TGTGCTAGTGGTCTGGTCGGGGACAGCAAGCAGTATTTT. Protein sequence: CASGLVGDSKQYF.

The chain links TRBV7-9 to TRBJ2-7; 16 nucleotides align to TRBD2. CDR3 length equals 18 residues. V lost 5 bases and J lost 2; bases outside the gene matches: 9. From germline, CDR1 is SEHNR and CDR2 FQNEAQ (reference sequence). CDR3 sequence reads: CASSPLPGLAGGAYEQYF. CDR3 nucleotides: TGTGCCAGCAGCCCCCTGCCGGGACTAGCGGGAGGGGCCTACGAGCAGTACTTC.

The V call is TRBV5-1, the J call TRBJ2-7; TRBD2 is a possible D gene (6 bases). The CDR3 sequence is 16 residues long. Germline V lookup: CDR1 SGHRS, CDR2 YFSETQ. V was cut by 0 bases and J by 4 bases, with 17 bases left in between. The CDR3 region is CASSLVVVGGSYEQYF. In nucleotides, the CDR3 is TGCGCCAGCAGCTTGGTAGTGGTCGGAGGGTCATACGAGCAGTACTTC.

The genes are TRBV18 and TRBJ2-3; D possibly uses TRBD1 or TRBD2 (5 bases each). The V and J ends lost 2 bases and 6 bases respectively, with 21 bases between them. This CDR3 is 17 amino acids long. In germline, CDR1 is KGHSH, CDR2 LQKENI. CDR3 amino acids: CASSPVLAETEGDTQYF. The CDR3 bases are TGTGCCAGCTCACCAGTTTTGGCAGAGACAGAGGGGGATACGCAGTATTTT.

The gene calls are TRBV11-1 and TRBJ2-7; 8 bases are a match to TRBD1. The CDR3 runs to 13 residues. Germline V gene data show CDR1 as SGHAT and CDR2 as FQDESV (reference sequence). Unmatched junction bases numbered 7, after V lost 5 bases and J lost 7 bases. DNA of the CDR3: TGTGCCAGCAGCCTCGACAGGGGTGGAGAGCAGTACTTC. Its protein is CASSLDRGGEQYF.

The gene calls are TRBV25-1 and TRBJ2-6; D is undetermined. The germline gives CDR1 MGHDK, CDR2 SYGVNS. The V gene lost 3 bases and the J gene lost 1 base, with 13 bases spanning the gap. CDR3 size: 17 residues. CDR3 sequence (DNA): TGTGCCAGCAGTGACGTCGAACCGATGTCTGGGGCCAACGTCCTGACTTTC. It yields the protein CASSDVEPMSGANVLTF.

This rearrangement joins TRBV7-3 to TRBJ2-5; 8 nucleotides match TRBD2. Germline trimming cut 5 bases from V and 7 bases from J; bases unmatched to any gene: 12. The CDR3 has 15 residues. Germline CDR1 is SGHTA and CDR2 is FQGTGA. Written as DNA, the CDR3 is TGTGCCAGCAGCGAATTAGCGGGAACCTTGGGGACCCAGTACTTC. Its protein is CASSELAGTLGTQYF. Full variable domain (rest looked up from reference TRBV7-3 and TRBJ2-5): GAGVSQTPSNKVTEKGKYVELRCDPISGHTALYWYRQSLGQGPEFLIYFQGTGAADDSGLPNDRFFAVRPEGSVSTLKIQRTERGDSAVYLCASSELAGTLGTQYFGPGTRLLVL.

The V call is TRBV11-2, the J call TRBJ1-3; tentatively, D is TRBD1 (6 bases). Trimming stripped 9 bases from V and 0 bases from J, with 9 bases between. From germline, CDR1 is SGHAT and CDR2 FQNNGV. The CDR3 spans 13 residues. The CDR3 sequence: CASQTGSGNTIYF. The CDR3 DNA is TGTGCCAGTCAGACAGGCTCTGGAAACACCATATATTTT.

V and J are TRBV5-1 and TRBJ2-5; 7 bases fit TRBD1. This CDR3 has 16 residues. The trim removed 4 bases at V and 4 bases at J, leaving 13 bases unmatched. Germline assignment: CDR1 SGHRS and CDR2 YFSETQ. Written as DNA, the CDR3 is TGCGCCAGCAGCGAAAGTCCGAGGGGGCGTTTAGAGACCCAGTACTTC. This encodes CASSESPRGRLETQYF.

V is TRBV5-4 and J is TRBJ1-4; D is perhaps TRBD1 (6 bases). Germline V lookup: CDR1 SGHNT, CDR2 YYREEE (reference sequence). CDR3 size: 14 residues. Between the trimmed V and J ends, which lost 3 bases and 7 bases, there was a span of 13 bases. This CDR3 reads CASSSPLTGEKLFF. CDR3 nucleotide sequence: TGTGCCAGCAGCTCCCCCTTGACAGGTGAAAAACTGTTTTTT.

To note about this clone: The same CDR3 is also encoded by other DNA sequences in this sample. J is TRBJ1-5 and V is TRBV5-4; the D is unclear. Trimming stripped 4 bases from V and 1 base from J, with 6 bases between. Germline CDR1 and CDR2: SGHNT and YYREEE (reference sequence). The CDR3 is made up of 13 amino acids. Here the CDR3 DNA reads TGTGCCAGCAGCCTGGACAGCAATCAGCCCCAGCATTTT. This gives the protein CASSLDSNQPQHF.

The gene calls are TRBV30 and TRBJ2-2; D perhaps matches TRBD1 (5 bases). Trimming shortened V by 4 bases and J by 1 base, and 10 bases separated the two germline ends. Germline V gene data show CDR1 as GTSNPN and CDR2 as SVGIG (reference sequence). There are 14 residues in the CDR3. The CDR3 DNA follows: TGTGCCTGGACGGCAGGGTGGAACACCGGGGAGCTGTTTTTT. It yields the protein CAWTAGWNTGELFF.

The genes are TRBV7-9 and TRBJ1-1; a possible D gene is TRBD1 (5 bases). The CDR3 loop spans 16 amino acids. Germline CDR1 SEHNR, CDR2 FQNEAQ (reference sequence). The V end was cut by 5 bases, the J end by 4 bases, with 20 bases between. The CDR3 region has the DNA TGTGCCAGCAGCGCCTCGGGAGGCTTGGGGGGCACTGAAGCTTTCTTT. It translates to CASSASGGLGGTEAFF.

The chain joins TRBV7-3 to TRBJ2-2; unclear D gene. The CDR3 is made up of 14 amino acids. The germline V gene has CDR1 SGHTA and CDR2 FQGTGA. Deletions cut 5 bases from V and 1 base from J, with 8 bases between. The CDR3 loop reads CASSPNRNTGELFF. The CDR3 DNA reads as TGTGCCAGCAGCCCAAACAGGAACACCGGGGAGCTGTTTTTT.

The genes are TRBV10-1 and TRBJ2-7, with D unclear. The CDR3 length is 15 residues. The V gene's germline CDR1 is WNHNN and CDR2 SYGVQD (reference sequence). The V gene lost 2 bases and the J gene lost 6 bases, with 17 bases spanning the gap. As DNA, the CDR3 is TGCGCCAGCAGTGAGGGTGGCGACCCACCCCGCGAGCAGTACTTC. Translating gives CASSEGGDPPREQYF.

The chain joins TRBV2 to TRBJ2-7, with D perhaps TRBD1 or TRBD2 (5 bases each). V was clipped by 0 bases and J by 3 bases, with 15 bases between them. The length of the CDR3 is 16 residues. The germline gives CDR1 SNHLY, CDR2 FYNNEI. The CDR3 region has the DNA TGTGCCAGCAGTGAAGCGCTTCCAGGGACGGGCTACGAGCAGTACTTC. It specifies CASSEALPGTGYEQYF. Full variable domain (rest looked up from reference TRBV2 and TRBJ2-7): EPEVTQTPSHQVTQMGQEVILRCVPISNHLYFYWYRQILGQKVEFLVSFYNNEISEKSEIFDDQFSVERPDGSNFTLKIRSTKLEDSAMYFCASSEALPGTGYEQYFGPGTRLTVT.

For the CDR3, the DNA is TGTGCCAGCAGCTTGGTTACGCGGGTGTCCGATACGCAGTATTTT. Translating it yields CASSLVTRVSDTQYF. The genes are TRBV5-6 and TRBJ2-3, with a possible D match to TRBD2 (5 bases). CDR3 length: 15 residues. The V gene's germline CDR1 is SGHDT and CDR2 YYEEEE. Between the trimmed V and J ends, which lost 0 bases and 6 bases, there was a span of 14 bases.

V and J are TRBV29-1 and TRBJ2-4; no firm D call. The CDR3 totals 12 residues. Trimming stripped 5 bases from V and 6 bases from J, with 11 bases between. Per germline, CDR1 SQVTM and CDR2 ANQGSEA. CDR3 sequence: CSVWVWANIQYF. The CDR3 DNA reads TGCAGCGTTTGGGTTTGGGCAAACATTCAGTACTTC.

The genes are TRBV7-2 and TRBJ2-5; 9 nucleotides align to TRBD2. With the DNA end fitting TRBJ2-7 better, the J assignment may be wrong. Germline lookup yields CDR1 SGHTA and CDR2 FQGNSA. This CDR3 comprises 14 residues. CDR3 region: CASKAASGAYEQYF. CDR3 DNA: TGTGCCAGCAAAGCTGCTAGCGGGGCCTACGAGCAGTACTTC.

This chain connects TRBV4-2 to TRBJ2-1; a possible D gene is TRBD2 (5 bases). The length of the CDR3 is 16 residues. The germline V and J ends were trimmed by 1 base and 1 base, with 11 bases remaining between them. Germline CDR1 LGHNA, CDR2 YNFKEQ. The CDR3 protein is CASSQVLASSYNEQFF. CDR3 sequence (DNA): TGTGCCAGCAGCCAAGTCCTAGCTTCGTCCTACAATGAGCAGTTCTTC.

The rearrangement links TRBV6-5 to TRBJ2-2; D perhaps matches TRBD1 (6 bases). CDR1 is MNHEY and CDR2 is SVGAGI in the germline V gene. The CDR3 loop spans 14 amino acids. V was trimmed by 8 bases and J by 1 base, leaving 11 bases between them. The CDR3: CASRLQGNTGELFF. In DNA, the CDR3 is TGTGCCAGCCGCTTACAGGGGAACACCGGGGAGCTGTTTTTT.

This clone was counted once. The chain links TRBV28 to TRBJ1-1; 9 nucleotides match TRBD1. From germline, CDR1 is MDHEN and CDR2 SYDVKM. This CDR3 region has 16 residues. The junction had 11 bases not matched to a gene; V was cut back by 5 bases and J by 4 bases. The CDR3 loop is CASSPPPGQGGTEAFF. The CDR3 coding sequence is TGTGCCAGCAGTCCCCCCCCGGGACAGGGTGGCACTGAAGCTTTCTTT.

V is TRBV5-6 and J is TRBJ2-5; D is possibly TRBD1 (5 bases). V lost 0 bases and J 5 bases, leaving 14 bases between the germline ends. Germline V gene data show CDR1 as SGHDT and CDR2 as YYEEEE. The CDR3 is 15 residues long. The DNA for the CDR3 is TGTGCCAGCAGCTTGGGAGTGGGGCGTCGGGAGACCCAGTACTTC. Its translation: CASSLGVGRRETQYF.

This clone appeared once. The genes are TRBV6-1 and TRBJ2-1; D remains unclear. The V and J ends lost 6 bases and 4 bases respectively, with 10 bases between them. The CDR3 contains 13 residues. Germline loops: CDR1 MNHNS, CDR2 SASEGT. CDR3 nucleotides: TGTGCCAGCAGCCGGGTCGTATACAATGAGCAGTTCTTC. Protein: CASSRVVYNEQFF.

The chain combines TRBV5-1 with TRBJ2-7; D might be TRBD2 (6 bases). Germline assignment: CDR1 SGHRS and CDR2 YFSETQ. This CDR3 has 14 residues. The germline V and J ends were trimmed by 0 bases and 5 bases, with 12 bases remaining between them. The CDR3 protein is CASSLGTSGDEQYF. In DNA, the CDR3 is TGCGCCAGCAGCTTGGGTACTTCGGGGGACGAGCAGTACTTC.